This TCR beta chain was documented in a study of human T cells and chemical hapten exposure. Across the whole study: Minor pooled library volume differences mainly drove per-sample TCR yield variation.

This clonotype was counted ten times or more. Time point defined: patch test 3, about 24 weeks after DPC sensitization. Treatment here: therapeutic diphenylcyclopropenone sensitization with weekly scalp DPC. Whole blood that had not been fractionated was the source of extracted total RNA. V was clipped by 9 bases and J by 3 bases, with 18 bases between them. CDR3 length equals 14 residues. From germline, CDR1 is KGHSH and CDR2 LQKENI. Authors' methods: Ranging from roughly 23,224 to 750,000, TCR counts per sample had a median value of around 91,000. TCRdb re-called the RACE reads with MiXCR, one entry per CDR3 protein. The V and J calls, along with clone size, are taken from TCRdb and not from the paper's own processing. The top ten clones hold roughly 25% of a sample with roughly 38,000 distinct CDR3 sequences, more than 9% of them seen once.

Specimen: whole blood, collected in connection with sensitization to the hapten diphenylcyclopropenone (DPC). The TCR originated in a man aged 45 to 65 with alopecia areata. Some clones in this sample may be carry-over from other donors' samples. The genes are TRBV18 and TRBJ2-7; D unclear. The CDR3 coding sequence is TGTGCCAGTTCCTCGGTTAGGCCGGTCTACGAGCAGTACTTC. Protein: CASSSVRPVYEQYF. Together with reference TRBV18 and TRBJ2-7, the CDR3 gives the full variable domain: NAGVMQNPRHLVRRRGQEARLRCSPMKGHSHVYWYRQLPEEGLKFMVYLQKENIIDESGMPKERFSAEFPKEGPSILRIQQVVRGDSAAYFCASSSVRPVYEQYFGPGTRLTVT.